The 18 T cell receptor beta chains presented below share a single source sample, sequenced in a study of CDR3 diversity in severe acne (dated by TCRdb to about 2019). Libraries were constructed by PCR. TCRdb records Illumina HiSeq 2000 as the sequencer. Starting from the raw public reads, TCRdb applied fastp trimming at Q25, assembled clones with MiXCR and retained in-frame beta chains. CDR3 protein sequences are deduplicated, and each keeps its most common genes and DNA. The sample records about 85,000 distinct CDR3 sequences, over 45% of which are singletons. The ten most abundant clones make up about 9.4% of the sample. Sequences were obtained from blood. Receptor source: a male donor in good health, serving as a control.

This rearrangement joins TRBV7-8 to TRBJ1-1; D is perhaps TRBD1 (6 bases). Trimming left V 4 bases short and J 0 bases short, with 12 bases between. This CDR3 has 15 residues. In germline, CDR1 is SGHVS, CDR2 FQNEAQ. CDR3 sequence reads: CASSWSTGMNTEAFF. In DNA, the CDR3 is TGTGCCAGCAGCTGGTCGACAGGAATGAACACTGAAGCTTTCTTT. Combining the CDR3 with reference TRBV7-8 and TRBJ1-1 gives the whole variable domain GAGVSQSPRYKVAKRGQDVALRCDPISGHVSLFWYQQALGQGPEFLTYFQNEAQLDKSGLPSDRFFAERPEGSVSTLKIQRTQQEDSAVYLCASSWSTGMNTEAFFGQGTRLTVV.

As for this clonotype: Sequence at one end of the junction differs from germline and may be a read error. The gene calls are TRBV2 and TRBJ1-6; D remains unclear. CDR1 is SNHLY and CDR2 is FYNNEI in the germline V gene. The CDR3 runs to 15 residues. CDR3 DNA: TGTGCCAGCAGCCTGGCGGCAGGTAATAATTCCTACACCTTCTTT. This gives the protein CASSLAAGNNSYTFF.

J is TRBJ1-2 and V is TRBV7-9; D gene unclear. V was clipped by 7 bases and J by 8 bases, with 14 bases between them. Germline V gene lookup returns CDR1 SEHNR and CDR2 FQNEAQ (reference sequence). The CDR3 runs to 12 residues. In DNA, the CDR3 is TGTGCCAGCACCGAAAATGAGGTCGGCTACACCTTC. Residues: CASTENEVGYTF.

This clonotype came up a few times. The chain combines TRBV4-2 with TRBJ2-3; 9 bases line up with TRBD1. The trim removed 4 bases at V and 0 bases at J, leaving 5 bases unmatched. The CDR3 spans 16 residues. Germline lookup yields CDR1 LGHNA and CDR2 YNFKEQ. The chain's CDR3 is CASSLGTGQSTDTQYF. Written as DNA, the CDR3 is TGTGCCAGCAGCCTCGGGACAGGGCAAAGCACAGATACGCAGTATTTT.

This clonotype was picked up a small number of times. This clone may be a read error of a much larger clone one base away. The rearrangement joins TRBV20-1 to TRBJ2-7; 7 bases line up with TRBD1. This CDR3 is 14 amino acids long. Germline V gene lookup returns CDR1 DFQATT and CDR2 SNEGSKA (reference sequence). The CDR3 bases are TGCAGTGCTAGAATCCCGGGACAGCTTTACGGGCAGTACTTC. This encodes CSARIPGQLYGQYF.

This clonotype occurred many times. The genes are TRBV24-1 and TRBJ1-2; no reliable D call. The germline V gene has CDR1 KGHDR and CDR2 SFDVKD. The V and J ends lost 2 bases and 6 bases respectively, with 9 bases between them. This CDR3 spans 13 amino acids. This CDR3 reads CATSDSGRDGYTF. The DNA for the CDR3 is TGTGCCACCAGTGATTCCGGGAGGGATGGCTACACCTTC.

This chain joins TRBV9 and TRBJ1-5, with D possibly being TRBD1 (6 bases). This CDR3 region has 14 residues. V was clipped by 5 bases and J by 4 bases, with 13 bases between them. Germline CDR1 and CDR2: SGDLS and YYNGEE. The CDR3 DNA reads as TGTGCCAGCAGATCCGGGACACCAAATCAGCCCCAGCATTTT. Translated, it gives CASRSGTPNQPQHF.

The sample holds one count of this clonotype. This chain links TRBV24-1 with TRBJ2-2; tentatively, D is TRBD1 or TRBD2 (7 bases each). The germline V gene encodes CDR1 KGHDR and CDR2 SFDVKD. Trimming shortened V by 0 bases and J by 2 bases, and 18 bases separated the two germline ends. This CDR3 comprises 19 residues. The CDR3 protein is CATSDLSGRGRINTGELFF. In DNA, the CDR3 is TGTGCCACCAGTGATTTGTCAGGGAGGGGGCGGATTAACACCGGGGAGCTGTTTTTT.

This clonotype showed up many times. This may arise from a read error, as a much more abundant clone is one base away. The rearrangement joins TRBV28 to TRBJ2-7; D is possibly TRBD1 (5 bases). Trimming stripped 4 bases from V and 0 bases from J, with 13 bases between. The germline gives CDR1 MDHEN, CDR2 SYDVKM. CDR3 size: 15 residues. Here the CDR3 reads CASSSRIGASYEQYF. The CDR3 DNA reads as TGTGCCAGCAGTTCGCGGATAGGGGCCTCCTACGAGCAGTACTTC.

This chain links TRBV29-1 with TRBJ2-7; perhaps TRBD1 as D (5 bases). Trimming removed 0 bases at V and 2 bases at J, with 5 bases between. The V gene's germline CDR1 is SQVTM and CDR2 ANQGSEA. This CDR3 region has 12 residues. CDR3 sequence (DNA): TGCAGCGTTGAAGAGGACACCTACGAGCAGTACTTC. Translation: CSVEEDTYEQYF.

The V call is TRBV7-2, the J call TRBJ2-7; TRBD2 agrees at 8 bases. After removal of 5 bases from V and 6 bases from J, the junction contained 12 bases not matched to a gene. The CDR3 totals 15 residues. CDR1 and CDR2 (germline): SGHTA, FQGNSA. CDR3 loop: CASSPRGNGRGEQYF. For the CDR3, the DNA is TGTGCCAGCAGCCCCCGGGGGAACGGGAGGGGCGAGCAGTACTTC.

This clonotype is a singleton in its sample. The junction shows a germline mismatch at one end, possibly a read error. The V call is TRBV11-1, the J call TRBJ2-2; 11 bases align to TRBD2. The CDR3 covers 16 residues. Germline loops: CDR1 SGHAT, CDR2 FQDESV (reference sequence). CDR3 in amino acids: CACSLRLAGGTGELLF. In DNA, the CDR3 is TGTGCCTGCAGCTTGAGGCTAGCGGGAGGAACCGGGGAGCTGCTTTTT.

This clonotype has ten or more counts. The gene calls are TRBV7-9 and TRBJ2-5, with 11 bases lining up with TRBD2. The V gene end was trimmed by 3 bases and the J gene end by 2 bases; junction bases not matched to a gene: 2. CDR3 length equals 15 residues. The germline V gene has CDR1 SEHNR and CDR2 FQNEAQ (reference sequence). The CDR3 loop is CASSFRLAGQETQYF. CDR3 nucleotide sequence: TGTGCCAGCAGCTTTCGACTAGCGGGGCAAGAGACCCAGTACTTC.

The chain uses TRBV2 and TRBJ1-6, with D tentatively TRBD1 (5 bases). CDR1 is SNHLY and CDR2 is FYNNEI in the germline V gene. V gave up 8 bases and J gave up 0 bases, with 14 bases separating them. The CDR3 has 16 residues. CDR3 loop: CASGPGGDSYNSPLHF. In DNA, the CDR3 is TGTGCCAGCGGTCCCGGGGGGGACTCCTATAATTCACCCCTCCACTTT. Filled out from reference TRBV2 and TRBJ1-6, the complete variable domain reads EPEVTQTPSHQVTQMGQEVILRCVPISNHLYFYWYRQILGQKVEFLVSFYNNEISEKSEIFDDQFSVERPDGSNFTLKIRSTKLEDSAMYFCASGPGGDSYNSPLHFGNGTRLTVT.

V is TRBV20-1 and J is TRBJ1-6, with TRBD1 matching 7 bases. J lost 13 bases, V lost 4 bases, and 10 bases had no gene match. The germline V gene has CDR1 DFQATT and CDR2 SNEGSKA (reference sequence). The CDR3 contains 13 residues. CDR3 loop: CSATRQGGQPLHF. The CDR3 nucleotides read TGCAGTGCTACCCGACAGGGTGGGCAGCCCCTCCACTTT.

The J gene is TRBJ1-5, the V gene TRBV6-5; possible D gene TRBD1, 5 bases. V dropped 5 bases and J dropped 11 bases, with 16 bases sitting between them. The germline CDR1 and CDR2 sequences are MNHEY and SVGAGI. The CDR3 has 13 amino acids. The CDR3 DNA follows: TGTGCCAGCAGTGTCCGGGGGGGAGAGACCCAGCATTTT. It yields the protein CASSVRGGETQHF.

This clonotype was counted only a few times. The rearrangement links TRBV28 to TRBJ1-3, with D possibly TRBD1 on 5 matching bases. Per germline, CDR1 MDHEN and CDR2 SYDVKM. The V end was cut by 3 bases, the J end by 8 bases, with 14 bases between. This CDR3 spans 14 amino acids. The chain's CDR3 is CASSFIGQGYTIYF. The DNA of the CDR3 is TGTGCCAGCAGTTTTATAGGGCAGGGCTACACCATATATTTT.

With regard to this clonotype: The conserved final phenylalanine or tryptophan is absent from the CDR3, which likely points to a read error. The chain has TRBV5-1 and TRBJ1-3; D gene ambiguous. Trimming left V 0 bases short and J 1 base short, with 11 bases between. Germline-derived CDR1 and CDR2 are SGHRS and YFSETQ. The CDR3 extends over 16 amino acids. As DNA, the CDR3 is TGCGCCAGCAGCTTGGAAGGACGTTTATCTGGAAACACCATATATCTT. Translation gives CASSLEGRLSGNTIYL.